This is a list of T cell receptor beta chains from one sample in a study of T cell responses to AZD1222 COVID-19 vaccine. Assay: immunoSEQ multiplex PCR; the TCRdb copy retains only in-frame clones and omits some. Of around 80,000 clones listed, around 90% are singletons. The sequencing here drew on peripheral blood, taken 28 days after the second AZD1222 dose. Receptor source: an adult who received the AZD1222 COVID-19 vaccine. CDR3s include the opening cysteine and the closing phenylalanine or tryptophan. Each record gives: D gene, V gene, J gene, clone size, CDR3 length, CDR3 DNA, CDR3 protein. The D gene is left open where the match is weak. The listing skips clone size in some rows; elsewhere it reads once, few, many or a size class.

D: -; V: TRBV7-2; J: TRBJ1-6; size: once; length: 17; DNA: TGTGCCAGCAGCTTAGGATCGTTTAGCTCCTATAATTCACCCCTCCACTTT; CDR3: CASSLGSFSSYNSPLHF
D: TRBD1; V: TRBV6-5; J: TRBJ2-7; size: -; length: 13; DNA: TGTGCCAGCAGCAGACAGGGGCGGTCCGAGCAGTACTTC; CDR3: CASSRQGRSEQYF
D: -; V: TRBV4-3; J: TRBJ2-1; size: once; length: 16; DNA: TGCGCCAGCAGCCAAGCCCGGGAGTCAGGGGTCAATGAGCAGTTCTTC; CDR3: CASSQARESGVNEQFF
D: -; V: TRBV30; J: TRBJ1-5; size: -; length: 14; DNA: TGTGCCTGGGGACTTCGGGGTGGGCGGCAGCCCCAGCATTTT; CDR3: CAWGLRGGRQPQHF
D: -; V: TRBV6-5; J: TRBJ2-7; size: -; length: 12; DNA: TGTGCCAGCAGGGCCAGGACCTACGAGCAGTACTTC; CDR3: CASRARTYEQYF
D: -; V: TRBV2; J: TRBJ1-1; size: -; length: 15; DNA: TGTGCCAGCAGTAAGGAGGCAGGAATCCACACTGAAGCTTTCTTT; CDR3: CASSKEAGIHTEAFF
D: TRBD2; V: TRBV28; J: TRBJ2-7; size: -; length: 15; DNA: TGTGCCAGCAGCCCTTATGGACTAGCCAAATACGAGCAGTACTTC; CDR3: CASSPYGLAKYEQYF
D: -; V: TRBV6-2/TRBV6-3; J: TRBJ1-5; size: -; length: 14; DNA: TGTGCCAGCAGTTACAATCGGGGAGGCCAGCCCCAGCATTTT; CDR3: CASSYNRGGQPQHF
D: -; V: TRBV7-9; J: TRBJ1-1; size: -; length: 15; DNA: TGTGCCAGCAGCTTATTAAACAGGGAAGGGACTGAAGCTTTCTTT; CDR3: CASSLLNREGTEAFF
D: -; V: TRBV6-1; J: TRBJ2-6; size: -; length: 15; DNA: TGTGCCAGCAGTGAGGACAGCTCTGGGGCCAACGTCCTGACTTTC; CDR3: CASSEDSSGANVLTF
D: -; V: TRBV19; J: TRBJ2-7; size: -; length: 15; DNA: TGTGCCAGTAGTACCCGAGGGACAAGCCTGGGCGAGCAGTACTTC; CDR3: CASSTRGTSLGEQYF
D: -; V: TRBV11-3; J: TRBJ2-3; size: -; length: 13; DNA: TGTGCCAGCAGCTTAGGGTACCCAGATACGCAGTATTTT; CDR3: CASSLGYPDTQYF
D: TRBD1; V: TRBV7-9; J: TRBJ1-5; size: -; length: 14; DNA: TGTGCCAGCACCGCGACAGGGGGCGATCAGCCCCAGCATTTT; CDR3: CASTATGGDQPQHF
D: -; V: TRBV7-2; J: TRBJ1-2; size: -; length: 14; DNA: TGTGCCAGCAGCTCGCAGGGGTTTGTATATGGCTACACCTTC; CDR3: CASSSQGFVYGYTF
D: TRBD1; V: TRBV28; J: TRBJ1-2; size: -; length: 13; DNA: TGTGCCAGCAGTCTACAGGGGTTCCATGGCTACACCTTC; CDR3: CASSLQGFHGYTF
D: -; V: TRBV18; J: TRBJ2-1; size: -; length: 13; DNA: TGTGCCAGCTCACCGGGTTCTAACAATGAGCAGTTCTTC; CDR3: CASSPGSNNEQFF
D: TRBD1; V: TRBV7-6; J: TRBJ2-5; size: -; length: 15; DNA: TGTGCCAGCAGCTTAGTGACAGGGGGTGGTCAGACCCAGTACTTC; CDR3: CASSLVTGGGQTQYF
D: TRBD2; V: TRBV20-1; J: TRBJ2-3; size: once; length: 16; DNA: TGCAGTGCTAGTATCCTAGCGGGAGGCTCCACAGATACGCAGTATTTT; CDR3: CSASILAGGSTDTQYF
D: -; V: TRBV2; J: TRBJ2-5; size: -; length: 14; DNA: TGTGCCAGCAGTGGAGGGAGAGGTCAAGAGACCCAGTACTTC; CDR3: CASSGGRGQETQYF
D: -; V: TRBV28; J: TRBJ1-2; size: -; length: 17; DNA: TGTGCCAGCAGCCCCACTGCCGGGACTTCGCTTAACTATGGCTACACCTTC; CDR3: CASSPTAGTSLNYGYTF
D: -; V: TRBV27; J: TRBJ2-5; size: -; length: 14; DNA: TGTGCCAGCAGAAAACAGCAGCCTCAAGAGACCCAGTACTTC; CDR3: CASRKQQPQETQYF
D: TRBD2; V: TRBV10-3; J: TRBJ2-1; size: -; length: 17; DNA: TGTGCCATCAGTGAGCGCCGAGGGCTAGCGGGAGGGCCTGAGCAGTTCTTC; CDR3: CAISERRGLAGGPEQFF
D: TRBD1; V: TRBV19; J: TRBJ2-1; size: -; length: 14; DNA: TGTGCCAGCCCGCAGAGGACAGGTGACAATGAGCAGTTCTTC; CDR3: CASPQRTGDNEQFF
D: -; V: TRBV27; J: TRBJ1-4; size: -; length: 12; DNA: TGTGCCAGCAGCTCGCTAAATGAAAAACTGTTTTTT; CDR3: CASSSLNEKLFF
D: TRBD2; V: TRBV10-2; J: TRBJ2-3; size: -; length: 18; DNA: TGCGCCAGCATGAGGGGGACTAGCGGGAGTTCTAGCACAGATACGCAGTATTTT; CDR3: CASMRGTSGSSSTDTQYF
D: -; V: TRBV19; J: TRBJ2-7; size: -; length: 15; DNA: TGTGCCAGTCGCCTAAGGGCCCATAGCTCCTACGAGCAGTACTTC; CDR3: CASRLRAHSSYEQYF
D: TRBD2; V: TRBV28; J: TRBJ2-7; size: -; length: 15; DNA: TGTGCCAGCAGTGCCCCTAGCGGGAGGATGGACGAGCAGTACTTC; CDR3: CASSAPSGRMDEQYF
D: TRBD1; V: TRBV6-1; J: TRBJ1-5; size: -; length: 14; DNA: TGTGCCAGCAGTGAACGGACAGGGAATCAGCCCCAGCATTTT; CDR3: CASSERTGNQPQHF
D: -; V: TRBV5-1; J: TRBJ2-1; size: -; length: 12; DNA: TGCGCCAGCAGCTCGCAGTTGGATGAGCAGTTCTTC; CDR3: CASSSQLDEQFF
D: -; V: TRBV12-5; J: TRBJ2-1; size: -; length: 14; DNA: TGTGCTAGTGGTTTGGTACAGGGCTACAATGAGCAGTTCTTC; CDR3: CASGLVQGYNEQFF
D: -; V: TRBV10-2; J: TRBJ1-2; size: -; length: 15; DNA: TGCGCCAGCAGTGACGCCTGGGGAACTAACTATGGCTACACCTTC; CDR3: CASSDAWGTNYGYTF
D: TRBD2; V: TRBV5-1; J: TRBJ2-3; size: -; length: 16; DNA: TGCGCCAGCAGCTTGGCACTAGCGGTTAGCACAGATACGCAGTATTTT; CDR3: CASSLALAVSTDTQYF
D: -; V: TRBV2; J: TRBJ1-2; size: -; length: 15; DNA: TGTGCCAGCAGTGAAGCTAGCCTGGGGCATTATGGCTACACCTTC; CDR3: CASSEASLGHYGYTF
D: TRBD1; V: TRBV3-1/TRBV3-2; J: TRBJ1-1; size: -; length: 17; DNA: TGTGCCAGCAGCCAAGAAAACAGGGGGCCGCAGGGTGGTGAAGCTTTCTTT; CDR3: CASSQENRGPQGGEAFF
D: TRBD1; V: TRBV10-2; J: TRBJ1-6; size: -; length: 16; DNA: TGCGCCAGCAGCCCGGACAGGGGACCTTCCGGCTCACCCCTCCACTTT; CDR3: CASSPDRGPSGSPLHF
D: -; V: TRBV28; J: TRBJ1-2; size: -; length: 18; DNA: TGTGCCAGCAGTTTTTCCTTAGGGGGGGTAGGGACCGATTATGGCTACACCTTC; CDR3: CASSFSLGGVGTDYGYTF
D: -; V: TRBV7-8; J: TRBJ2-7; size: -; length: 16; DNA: TGTGCCAGCAGCTTAAGACCTACCCTAAGGTCCTACGAGCAGTACTTC; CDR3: CASSLRPTLRSYEQYF
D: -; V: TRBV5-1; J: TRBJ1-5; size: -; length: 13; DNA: TGCGCCAGCAGCTTTTCACCAGATCAGCCCCAGCATTTT; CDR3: CASSFSPDQPQHF
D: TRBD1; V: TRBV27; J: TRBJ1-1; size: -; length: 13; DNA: TGTGCCAGCAGTGGATACAGGGGGGGTGAAGCTTTCTTT; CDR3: CASSGYRGGEAFF
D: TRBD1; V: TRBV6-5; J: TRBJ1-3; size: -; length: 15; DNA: TGTGCCAGCAGTTATGACAGGGACTCTGGAAACACCATATATTTT; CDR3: CASSYDRDSGNTIYF
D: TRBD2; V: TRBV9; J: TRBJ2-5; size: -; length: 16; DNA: TGTGCCAGCAGCGTATCCGGGCTAGCGGGACAAGAGACCCAGTACTTC; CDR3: CASSVSGLAGQETQYF
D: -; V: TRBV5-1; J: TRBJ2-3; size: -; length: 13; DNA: TGCGCCAGCAGCGGAGGAAGCACAGATACGCAGTATTTT; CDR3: CASSGGSTDTQYF
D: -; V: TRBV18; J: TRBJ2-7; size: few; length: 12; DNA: TGTGCCAGCTCACCAAAACGGTACGAGCAGTACTTC; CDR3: CASSPKRYEQYF
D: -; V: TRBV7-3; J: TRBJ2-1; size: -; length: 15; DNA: TGTGCCAGCAGCTTAAACGGGCAGCTATACAATGAGCAGTTCTTC; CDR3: CASSLNGQLYNEQFF
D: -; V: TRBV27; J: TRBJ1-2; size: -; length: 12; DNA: TGTGCCAGCAGTTTAATGAGGGGAAGCTACACCTTC; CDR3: CASSLMRGSYTF
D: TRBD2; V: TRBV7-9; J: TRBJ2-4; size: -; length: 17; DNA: TGTGCCAGCAGCTTAGTCCGGGGGACTACGGCCAAAAACATTCAGTACTTC; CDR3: CASSLVRGTTAKNIQYF
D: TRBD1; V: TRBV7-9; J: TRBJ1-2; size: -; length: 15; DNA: TGTGCCAGCTCCATGAACCAGGGGGCAGGCTATGGCTACACCTTC; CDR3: CASSMNQGAGYGYTF
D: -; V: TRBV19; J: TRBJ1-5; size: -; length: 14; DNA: TGTGCCAGTAGTATAGTGGGGGGCAATCAGCCCCAGCATTTT; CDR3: CASSIVGGNQPQHF
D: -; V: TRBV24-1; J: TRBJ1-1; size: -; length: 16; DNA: TGTGCCACCCGCGGGACCTCTGGTAGCATGAACACTGAAGCTTTCTTT; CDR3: CATRGTSGSMNTEAFF
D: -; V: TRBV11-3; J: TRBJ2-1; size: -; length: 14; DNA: TGTGCCAGCAGCTTAGAAGGTGAGTCCAATGAGCAGTTCTTC; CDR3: CASSLEGESNEQFF
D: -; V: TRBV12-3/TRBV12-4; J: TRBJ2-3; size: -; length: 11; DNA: TGTGCCAGCACCCTCACAGATACGCAGTATTTT; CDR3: CASTLTDTQYF
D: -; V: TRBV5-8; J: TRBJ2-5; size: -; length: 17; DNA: TGTGCCAGCAGCTTGTCCGGGGCTAGCGGAGGGGGAGAGACCCAGTACTTC; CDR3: CASSLSGASGGGETQYF
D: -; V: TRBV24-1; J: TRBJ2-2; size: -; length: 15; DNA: TGTGCCACCAGTGATTCGACAGTGAACACCGGGGAGCTGTTTTTT; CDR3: CATSDSTVNTGELFF
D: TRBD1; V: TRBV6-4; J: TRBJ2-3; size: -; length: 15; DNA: TGTGCCAGCAGTGAGGACAGGGGGCACGCAGATACGCAGTATTTT; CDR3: CASSEDRGHADTQYF
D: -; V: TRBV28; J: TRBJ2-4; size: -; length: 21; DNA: TGTGCCAGCAGTTTGGCCATTCCGGGACAAGTATCCAGTCTAGCCAAAAACATTCAGTACTTC; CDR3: CASSLAIPGQVSSLAKNIQYF
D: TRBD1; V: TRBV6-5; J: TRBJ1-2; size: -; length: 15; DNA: TGTGCCAGCAGGAGGACAGGAGAATCCAACTATGGCTACACCTTC; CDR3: CASRRTGESNYGYTF
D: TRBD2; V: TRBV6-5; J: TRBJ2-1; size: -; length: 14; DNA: TGTGCCAGCACCGAGGGACTAGCGTATGATGAGCAGTTCTTC; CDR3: CASTEGLAYDEQFF
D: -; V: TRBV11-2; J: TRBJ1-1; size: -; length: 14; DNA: TGTGCCAGCAGCTTAGTGGCAGTGAACACTGAAGCTTTCTTT; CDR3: CASSLVAVNTEAFF
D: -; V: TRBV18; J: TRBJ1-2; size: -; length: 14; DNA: TGTGCCAGCTCACCTGTTCCGGGCGACTATGGCTACACCTTC; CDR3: CASSPVPGDYGYTF
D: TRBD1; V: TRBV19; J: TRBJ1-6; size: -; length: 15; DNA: TGTGCCAGTAGTGCCCGGGACAGGGCCGGCTCACCCCTCCACTTT; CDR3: CASSARDRAGSPLHF